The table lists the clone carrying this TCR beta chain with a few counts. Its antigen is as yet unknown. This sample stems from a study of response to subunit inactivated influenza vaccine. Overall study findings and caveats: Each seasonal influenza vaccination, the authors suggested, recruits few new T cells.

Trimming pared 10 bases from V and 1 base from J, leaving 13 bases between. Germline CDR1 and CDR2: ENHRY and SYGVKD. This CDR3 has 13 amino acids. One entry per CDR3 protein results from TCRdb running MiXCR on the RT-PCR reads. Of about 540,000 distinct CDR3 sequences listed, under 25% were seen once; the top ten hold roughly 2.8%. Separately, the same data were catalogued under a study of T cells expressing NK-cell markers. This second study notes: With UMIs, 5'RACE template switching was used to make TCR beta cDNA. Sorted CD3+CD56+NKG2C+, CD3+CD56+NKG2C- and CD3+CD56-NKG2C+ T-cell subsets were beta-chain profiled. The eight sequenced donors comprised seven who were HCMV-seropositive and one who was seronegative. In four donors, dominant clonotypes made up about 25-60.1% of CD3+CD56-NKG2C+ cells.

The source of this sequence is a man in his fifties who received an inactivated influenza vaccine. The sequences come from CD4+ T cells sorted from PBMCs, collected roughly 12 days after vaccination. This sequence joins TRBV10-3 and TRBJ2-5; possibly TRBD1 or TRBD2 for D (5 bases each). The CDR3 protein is CATKDGAQETQYF. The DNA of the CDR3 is TGTGCCACAAAAGACGGGGCCCAAGAGACCCAGTACTTC.